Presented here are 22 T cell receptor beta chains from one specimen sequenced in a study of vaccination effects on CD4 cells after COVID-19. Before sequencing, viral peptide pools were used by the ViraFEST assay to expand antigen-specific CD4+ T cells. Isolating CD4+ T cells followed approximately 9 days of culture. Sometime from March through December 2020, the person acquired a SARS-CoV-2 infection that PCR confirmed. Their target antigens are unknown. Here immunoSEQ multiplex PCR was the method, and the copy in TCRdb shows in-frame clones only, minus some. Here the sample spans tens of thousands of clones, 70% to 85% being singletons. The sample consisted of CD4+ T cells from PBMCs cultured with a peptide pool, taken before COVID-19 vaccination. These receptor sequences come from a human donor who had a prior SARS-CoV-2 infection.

Written as DNA, the CDR3 is TGTGCCAGCAGTTCAGGACAGGTCAACACCGGGGAGCTGTTTTTT. Protein: CASSSGQVNTGELFF. This chain joins TRBV28 and TRBJ2-2, with 7 bases aligning to TRBD1. In germline, CDR1 is MDHEN, CDR2 SYDVKM. Losses at the gene ends were 4 bases for V and 2 bases for J; bases not matched to a gene: 4. CDR3 length: 15 amino acids.

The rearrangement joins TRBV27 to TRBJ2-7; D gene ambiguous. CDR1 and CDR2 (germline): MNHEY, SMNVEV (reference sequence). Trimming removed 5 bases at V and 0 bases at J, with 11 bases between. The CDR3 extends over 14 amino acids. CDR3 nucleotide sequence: TGTGCCAGCAGTGGGGTTTGGAACTCCTACGAGCAGTACTTC. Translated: CASSGVWNSYEQYF.

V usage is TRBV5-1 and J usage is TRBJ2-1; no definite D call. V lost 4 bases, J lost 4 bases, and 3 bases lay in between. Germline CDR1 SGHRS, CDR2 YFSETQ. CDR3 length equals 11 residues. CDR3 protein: CASSEYNEQFF. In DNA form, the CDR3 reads TGCGCCAGCAGCGAGTACAATGAGCAGTTCTTC.

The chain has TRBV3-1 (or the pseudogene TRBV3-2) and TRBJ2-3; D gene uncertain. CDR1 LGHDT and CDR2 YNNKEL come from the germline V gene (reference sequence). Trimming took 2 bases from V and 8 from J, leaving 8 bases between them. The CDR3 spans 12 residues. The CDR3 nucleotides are TGTGCCAGCAGCCAACATCGCGCTACGCAGTATTTT. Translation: CASSQHRATQYF.

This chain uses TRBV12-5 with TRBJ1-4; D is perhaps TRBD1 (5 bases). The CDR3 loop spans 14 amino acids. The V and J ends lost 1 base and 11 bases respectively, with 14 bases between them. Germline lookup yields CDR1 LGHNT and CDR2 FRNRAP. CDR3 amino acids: CASGLGQGAKKLFF. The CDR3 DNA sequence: TGTGCTAGTGGTTTGGGGCAGGGAGCGAAGAAACTGTTTTTT.

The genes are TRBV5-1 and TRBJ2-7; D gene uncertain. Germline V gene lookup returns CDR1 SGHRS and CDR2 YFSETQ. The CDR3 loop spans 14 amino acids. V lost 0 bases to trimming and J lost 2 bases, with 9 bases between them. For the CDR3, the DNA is TGCGCCAGCAGCTTGGGGCAACCTACCTACGAGCAGTACTTC. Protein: CASSLGQPTYEQYF.

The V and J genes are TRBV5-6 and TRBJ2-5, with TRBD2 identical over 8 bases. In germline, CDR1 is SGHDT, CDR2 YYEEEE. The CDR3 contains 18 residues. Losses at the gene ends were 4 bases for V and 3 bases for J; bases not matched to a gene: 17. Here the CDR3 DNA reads TGTGCCAGCAGCGATAGGGCCAGGGCGCGGGGGGATGAAGAGACCCAGTACTTC. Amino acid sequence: CASSDRARARGDEETQYF.

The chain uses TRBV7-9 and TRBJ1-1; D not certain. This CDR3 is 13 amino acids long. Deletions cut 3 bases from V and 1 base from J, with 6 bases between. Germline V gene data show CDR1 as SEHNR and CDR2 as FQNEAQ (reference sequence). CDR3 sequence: CASSLVGNTEAFF. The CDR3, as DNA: TGTGCCAGCAGCTTGGTCGGGAACACTGAAGCTTTCTTT. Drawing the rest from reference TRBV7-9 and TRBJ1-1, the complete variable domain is DTGVSQNPRHKITKRGQNVTFRCDPISEHNRLYWYRQTLGQGPEFLTYFQNEAQLEKSRLLSDRFSAERPKGSFSTLEIQRTEQGDSAMYLCASSLVGNTEAFFGQGTRLTVV.

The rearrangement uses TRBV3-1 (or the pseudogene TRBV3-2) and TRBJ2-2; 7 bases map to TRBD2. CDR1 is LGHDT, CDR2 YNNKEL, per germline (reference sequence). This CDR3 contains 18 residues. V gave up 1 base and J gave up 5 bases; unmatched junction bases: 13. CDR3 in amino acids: CASSQVLRGAGDTGELFF. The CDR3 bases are TGTGCCAGCAGCCAAGTTTTGCGAGGGGCGGGGGATACCGGGGAGCTGTTTTTT.

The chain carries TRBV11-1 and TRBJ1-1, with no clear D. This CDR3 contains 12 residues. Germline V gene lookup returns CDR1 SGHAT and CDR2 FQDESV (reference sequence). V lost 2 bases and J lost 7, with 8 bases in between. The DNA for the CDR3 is TGTGCCAGCAGCTTAAGGCGGGGTGAAGCTTTCTTT. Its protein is CASSLRRGEAFF.

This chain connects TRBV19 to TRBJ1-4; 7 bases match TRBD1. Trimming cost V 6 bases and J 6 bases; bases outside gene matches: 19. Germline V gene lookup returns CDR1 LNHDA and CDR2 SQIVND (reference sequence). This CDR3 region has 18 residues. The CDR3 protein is CASSPPGTVSWWDEKLFF. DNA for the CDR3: TGTGCCAGTAGCCCTCCCGGGACAGTCTCCTGGTGGGATGAAAAACTGTTTTTT.

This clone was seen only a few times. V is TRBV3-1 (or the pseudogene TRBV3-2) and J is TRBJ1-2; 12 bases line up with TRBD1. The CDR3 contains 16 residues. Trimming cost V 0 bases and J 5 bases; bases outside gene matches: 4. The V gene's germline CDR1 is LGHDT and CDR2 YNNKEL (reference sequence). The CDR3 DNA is TGTGCCAGCAGCCAAGACGGGACAGGGGGCGTGTATGGCTACACCTTC. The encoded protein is CASSQDGTGGVYGYTF.

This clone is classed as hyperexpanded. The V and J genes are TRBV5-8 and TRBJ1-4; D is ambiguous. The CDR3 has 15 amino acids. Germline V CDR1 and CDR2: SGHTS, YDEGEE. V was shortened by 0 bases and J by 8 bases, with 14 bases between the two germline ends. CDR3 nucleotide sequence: TGTGCCAGCAGCTTGGGTTCAAGTGGTTACGAAAAACTGTTTTTT. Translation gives CASSLGSSGYEKLFF. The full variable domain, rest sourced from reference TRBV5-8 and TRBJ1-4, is EAGVTQSPTHLIKTRGQQATLRCSPISGHTSVYWYQQALGLGLQFLLWYDEGEERNRGNFPPRFSGRQFPNYSSELNVNALELEDSALYLCASSLGSSGYEKLFFGSGTQLSVL.

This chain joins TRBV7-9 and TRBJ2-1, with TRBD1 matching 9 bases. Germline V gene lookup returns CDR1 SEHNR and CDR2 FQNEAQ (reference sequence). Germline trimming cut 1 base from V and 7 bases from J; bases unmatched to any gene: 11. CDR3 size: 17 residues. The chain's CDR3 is CASSLDPDRGGANEQFF. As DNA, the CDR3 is TGTGCCAGCAGCTTAGATCCCGACAGGGGGGGAGCGAATGAGCAGTTCTTC.

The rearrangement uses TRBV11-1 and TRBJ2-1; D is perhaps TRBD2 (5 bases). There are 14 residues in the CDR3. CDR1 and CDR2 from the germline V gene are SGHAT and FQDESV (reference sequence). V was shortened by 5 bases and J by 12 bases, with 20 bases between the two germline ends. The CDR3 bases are TGTGCCAGCAGCCCGAGGGATGTTGTCTCGTGGCAGTTCTTC. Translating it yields CASSPRDVVSWQFF.

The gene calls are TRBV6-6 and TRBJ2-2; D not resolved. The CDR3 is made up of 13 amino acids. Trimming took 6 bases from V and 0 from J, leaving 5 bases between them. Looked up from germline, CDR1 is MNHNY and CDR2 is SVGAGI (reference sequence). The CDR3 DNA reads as TGTGCCAGCAGGATTTCGAACACCGGGGAGCTGTTTTTT. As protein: CASRISNTGELFF.

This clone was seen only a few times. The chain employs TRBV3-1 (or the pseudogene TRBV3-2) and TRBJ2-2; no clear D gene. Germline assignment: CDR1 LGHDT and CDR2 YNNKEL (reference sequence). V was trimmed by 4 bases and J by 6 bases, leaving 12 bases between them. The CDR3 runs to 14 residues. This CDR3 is CASSLTWGAGELFF. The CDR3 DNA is TGTGCCAGCAGCCTCACGTGGGGTGCCGGGGAGCTGTTTTTT.

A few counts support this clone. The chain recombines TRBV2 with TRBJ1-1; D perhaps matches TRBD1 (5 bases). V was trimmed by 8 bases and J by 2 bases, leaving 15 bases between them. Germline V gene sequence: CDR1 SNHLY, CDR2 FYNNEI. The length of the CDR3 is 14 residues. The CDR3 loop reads CASVRDGFNTEAFF. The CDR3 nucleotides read TGTGCCAGCGTAAGGGACGGTTTTAACACTGAAGCTTTCTTT.

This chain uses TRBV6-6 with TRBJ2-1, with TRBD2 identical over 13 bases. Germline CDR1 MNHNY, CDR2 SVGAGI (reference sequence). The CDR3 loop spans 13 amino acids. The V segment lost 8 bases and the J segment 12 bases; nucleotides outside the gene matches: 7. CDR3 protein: CASATSGGAGQFF. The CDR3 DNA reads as TGTGCCAGCGCCACTAGCGGGGGGGCGGGGCAGTTCTTC.

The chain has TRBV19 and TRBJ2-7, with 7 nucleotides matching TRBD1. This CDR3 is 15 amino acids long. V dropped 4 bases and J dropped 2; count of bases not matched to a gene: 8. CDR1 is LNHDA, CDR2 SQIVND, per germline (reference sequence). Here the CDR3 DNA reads TGTGCCAGTAGTACAACAGGGGCGGGTACCTACGAGCAGTACTTC. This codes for CASSTTGAGTYEQYF.

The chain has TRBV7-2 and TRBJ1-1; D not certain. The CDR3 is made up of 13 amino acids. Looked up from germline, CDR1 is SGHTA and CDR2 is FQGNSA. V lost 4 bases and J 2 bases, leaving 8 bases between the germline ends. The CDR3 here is CASSSQSNTEAFF. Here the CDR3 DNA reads TGTGCCAGCAGCTCGCAGTCAAACACTGAAGCTTTCTTT.

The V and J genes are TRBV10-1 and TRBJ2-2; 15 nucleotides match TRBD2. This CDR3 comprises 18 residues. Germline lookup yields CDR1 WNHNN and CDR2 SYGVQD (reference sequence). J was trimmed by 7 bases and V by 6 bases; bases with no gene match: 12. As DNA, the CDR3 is TGCGCCAGCAGAGGACTAGCGGGAGGGCCGATTTGTGGCGGGGAGCTGTTTTTT. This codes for CASRGLAGGPICGGELFF.